This entry is about one T cell receptor beta chain. Deletions cut 1 base from V and 7 bases from J, with 14 bases between. Per the germline V gene, CDR1 is SGHTA and CDR2 is FQGNSA. The CDR3 sequence is 16 residues long. Generated by immunoSEQ multiplex PCR, the TCRdb table keeps only in-frame clones and is missing some. The table records 100,000 to 150,000 clones, 91% of them present only once. The data belong to a study of T cell responses to AZD1222 COVID-19 vaccine. The receptor's source is an adult who received the AZD1222 COVID-19 vaccine. This specimen was peripheral blood, taken 28 days after the second AZD1222 dose. The chain couples TRBV7-2 to TRBJ1-6; D might be TRBD1 (6 bases). The CDR3 DNA follows: TGTGCCAGCAGCTTAGGATCGACAGGCAACAATTCACCCCTCCACTTT. Protein product: CASSLGSTGNNSPLHF.